A selection of T cell receptor beta chains follows, all from one sample in a study of cytomegalovirus exposure and HLA in healthy donors. TCRdb keeps only in-frame clones here, not all; method: immunoSEQ multiplex PCR. The sample yields 150,000 to 200,000 clones, roughly 86% seen once. Sequenced material: PBMCs. These receptors originate from a man aged 25 to 40 in good health and CMV-seropositive. The CDR3 runs from the conserved cysteine through the conserved F or W. The D gene is left open where the match is weak. Clone size is given for some rows only: seen once, a few or many times, or a class if the clone is expanded.

cdr3_aa: CASSYRASGAGELFF
cdr3_nt: TGTGCCAGCAGCTACAGGGCTAGCGGGGCCGGGGAGCTGTTTTTT
v_call: TRBV6-5
clone_size: .
d_call: TRBD2
j_call: TRBJ2-2

cdr3_aa: CASSSTGGGGYTF
cdr3_nt: TGTGCCAGCAGCAGTACAGGGGGCGGTGGCTACACCTTC
v_call: TRBV6-5
clone_size: .
d_call: TRBD1
j_call: TRBJ1-2

cdr3_aa: CASSQDRAGYQPQHF
cdr3_nt: TGCGCCAGCAGCCAAGATAGGGCAGGGTATCAGCCCCAGCATTTT
v_call: TRBV4-3
clone_size: .
d_call: .
j_call: TRBJ1-5

cdr3_aa: CASSWSPGTGTEAFF
cdr3_nt: TGCGCCAGCAGCTGGTCCCCCGGGACAGGGACTGAAGCTTTCTTT
v_call: TRBV5-1
clone_size: .
d_call: TRBD1
j_call: TRBJ1-1

cdr3_aa: CATSRSQVRGYTF
cdr3_nt: TGTGCCACCAGTAGGAGCCAAGTACGAGGCTACACCTTC
v_call: TRBV15
clone_size: .
d_call: .
j_call: TRBJ1-2

cdr3_aa: CASSLAGSSGANVLTF
cdr3_nt: TGTGCCAGCAGCCTCGCCGGTTCCTCTGGGGCCAACGTCCTGACTTTC
v_call: TRBV7-6
clone_size: .
d_call: .
j_call: TRBJ2-6

cdr3_aa: CASSRLMQSYEQYF
cdr3_nt: TGTGCCAGCAGCCGTTTAATGCAGTCCTACGAGCAGTACTTC
v_call: TRBV14
clone_size: .
d_call: .
j_call: TRBJ2-7

cdr3_aa: CASSQERSDGVENEQFF
cdr3_nt: TGCGCCAGCAGCCAAGAACGATCGGACGGGGTAGAAAATGAGCAGTTCTTC
v_call: TRBV4-3
clone_size: .
d_call: .
j_call: TRBJ2-1

cdr3_aa: CASSQDNAGGYNEQFF
cdr3_nt: TGCGCCAGCAGCCAAGATAACGCGGGGGGGTACAATGAGCAGTTCTTC
v_call: TRBV4-3
clone_size: .
d_call: TRBD2
j_call: TRBJ2-1

cdr3_aa: CASTSERRGVSYNEQFF
cdr3_nt: TGTGCCAGCACAAGTGAGCGGCGGGGGGTATCCTACAATGAGCAGTTCTTC
v_call: TRBV9
clone_size: .
d_call: TRBD2
j_call: TRBJ2-1

cdr3_aa: CASSYQGTADTGELFF
cdr3_nt: TGTGCCAGCAGTTACCAAGGGACTGCAGACACCGGGGAGCTGTTTTTT
v_call: TRBV6-5
clone_size: .
d_call: .
j_call: TRBJ2-2

cdr3_aa: CASSLVGQPQHF
cdr3_nt: TGTGCCAGCAGCTTGGTTGGTCAGCCCCAGCATTTT
v_call: TRBV5-6
clone_size: .
d_call: .
j_call: TRBJ1-5

cdr3_aa: CASSVVMDEQFF
cdr3_nt: TGTGCCAGCAGCGTAGTAATGGATGAGCAGTTCTTC
v_call: TRBV9
clone_size: .
d_call: .
j_call: TRBJ2-1

cdr3_aa: CASSFDSAGDEQFF
cdr3_nt: TGTGCCAGCAGTTTTGACTCGGCGGGGGATGAGCAGTTCTTC
v_call: TRBV28
clone_size: few
d_call: TRBD2
j_call: TRBJ2-1

cdr3_aa: CASSLGHYPSTDTQYF
cdr3_nt: TGTGCCAGCAGCCTCGGTCACTACCCAAGCACAGATACGCAGTATTTT
v_call: TRBV27
clone_size: .
d_call: .
j_call: TRBJ2-3

cdr3_aa: CASSYSPTRGGYTF
cdr3_nt: TGTGCCAGCAGTTACTCCCCCACCCGTGGCGGCTACACCTTC
v_call: TRBV6-5
clone_size: .
d_call: .
j_call: TRBJ1-2

cdr3_aa: CARAGLAASTDTQYF
cdr3_nt: TGTGCCAGGGCGGGACTAGCGGCGAGCACAGATACGCAGTATTTT
v_call: TRBV2
clone_size: .
d_call: TRBD2
j_call: TRBJ2-3

cdr3_aa: CASSENGLNTEAFF
cdr3_nt: TGTGCCAGCAGTGAAAACGGATTGAACACTGAAGCTTTCTTT
v_call: TRBV2
clone_size: .
d_call: .
j_call: TRBJ1-1

cdr3_aa: CSVVMDGVSNQPQHF
cdr3_nt: TGCAGCGTTGTTATGGACGGAGTTAGCAATCAGCCCCAGCATTTT
v_call: TRBV29-1
clone_size: .
d_call: .
j_call: TRBJ1-5

cdr3_aa: CASSLGATGELFF
cdr3_nt: TGTGCCAGCAGCTTGGGGGCCACCGGGGAGCTGTTTTTT
v_call: TRBV6-4
clone_size: many
d_call: .
j_call: TRBJ2-2

cdr3_aa: CASSLRRLGETQYF
cdr3_nt: TGTGCCAGCAGCTTAAGAAGGCTGGGGGAGACCCAGTACTTC
v_call: TRBV7-3
clone_size: .
d_call: .
j_call: TRBJ2-5

cdr3_aa: CASSRTGGDTQYF
cdr3_nt: TGTGCCAGCAGCCGGACAGGGGGGGATACGCAGTATTTT
v_call: TRBV9
clone_size: .
d_call: TRBD1
j_call: TRBJ2-3

cdr3_aa: CASSVAELGSGNTIYF
cdr3_nt: TGTGCCAGCAGCGTAGCGGAGTTGGGCTCTGGAAACACCATATATTTT
v_call: TRBV9
clone_size: .
d_call: .
j_call: TRBJ1-3

cdr3_aa: CASSLRGNTEAFF
cdr3_nt: TGTGCCAGCAGCTTACGGGGTAACACTGAAGCTTTCTTT
v_call: TRBV11-3
clone_size: .
d_call: .
j_call: TRBJ1-1

cdr3_aa: CASSLGDTFYEQYF
cdr3_nt: TGTGCCAGCAGTTTGGGGGACACCTTCTACGAGCAGTACTTC
v_call: TRBV6-5
clone_size: .
d_call: .
j_call: TRBJ2-7

cdr3_aa: CASRGPAFSYEQYF
cdr3_nt: TGTGCCAGCAGGGGCCCTGCCTTCTCCTACGAGCAGTACTTC
v_call: TRBV6-5
clone_size: .
d_call: .
j_call: TRBJ2-7

cdr3_aa: CASSPDGTSTDTQYF
cdr3_nt: TGTGCCAGCTCCCCGGACGGCACTAGCACAGATACGCAGTATTTT
v_call: TRBV18
clone_size: once
d_call: .
j_call: TRBJ2-3

cdr3_aa: CASSYDRDSYEQYF
cdr3_nt: TGTGCCAGCAGTTACGACAGGGACTCCTACGAGCAGTACTTC
v_call: TRBV6-5
clone_size: few
d_call: TRBD1
j_call: TRBJ2-7

cdr3_aa: CASSSPYQTQYF
cdr3_nt: TGTGCCAGCAGCTCACCCTATCAGACCCAGTACTTC
v_call: TRBV5-6
clone_size: .
d_call: .
j_call: TRBJ2-5

cdr3_aa: CASSSDRGETQYF
cdr3_nt: TGTGCCAGCAGCTCCGACAGGGGGGAGACCCAGTACTTC
v_call: TRBV7-2
clone_size: .
d_call: TRBD1
j_call: TRBJ2-5

cdr3_aa: CASSPSSGRTGGEQFF
cdr3_nt: TGCGCCAGCAGCCCCTCTAGCGGGAGGACCGGGGGTGAGCAGTTCTTC
v_call: TRBV5-1
clone_size: .
d_call: TRBD2
j_call: TRBJ2-1

cdr3_aa: CASSVESGGAGYYEQYF
cdr3_nt: TGTGCCAGCAGCGTAGAGAGCGGGGGGGCCGGGTACTACGAGCAGTACTTC
v_call: TRBV9
clone_size: .
d_call: TRBD2
j_call: TRBJ2-7

cdr3_aa: CASSKQSAGSPYEQYF
cdr3_nt: TGTGCCAGCAGTAAACAGAGCGCAGGGTCCCCCTACGAGCAGTACTTC
v_call: TRBV7-2
clone_size: once
d_call: .
j_call: TRBJ2-7

cdr3_aa: CASSVPGQARGHEQYF
cdr3_nt: TGTGCCAGCAGCGTACCGGGACAGGCGAGAGGGCACGAGCAGTACTTC
v_call: TRBV5-6
clone_size: .
d_call: TRBD1
j_call: TRBJ2-7

cdr3_aa: CASSLSGQNSYEQYF
cdr3_nt: TGTGCCAGCAGTTTATCGGGACAGAACTCCTACGAGCAGTACTTC
v_call: TRBV27
clone_size: .
d_call: TRBD1
j_call: TRBJ2-7

cdr3_aa: CASSSGTSGVQETQYF
cdr3_nt: TGTGCCAGCAGCTCCGGGACTAGCGGGGTGCAAGAGACCCAGTACTTC
v_call: TRBV7-9
clone_size: .
d_call: TRBD2
j_call: TRBJ2-5